This T cell receptor (beta chain) originates from a study of cytomegalovirus exposure and HLA in healthy donors. Study conclusions and caveats: There were 164 TCR beta chains listed as cytomegalovirus-associated. Analyzed later, most CMV-associated TCR beta chains appeared HLA-restricted. Productive status was seen about 87% or about 30% of the time for most TCR beta V segments in an earlier analysis.

This CDR3 comprises 14 residues. V was cut by 7 bases and J by 5 bases, with 18 bases left in between. Germline loops: CDR1 SGHTA, CDR2 FQGNSA. The PCR employed 60 Vbeta primers together with 13 Jbeta primers. Only in-frame clones appear in the TCRdb table, and some are missing; sequencing was by immunoSEQ multiplex PCR. The top ten clones hold roughly 2% of a sample with approximately 72,000 clones, around 80% of them seen once. Regarding this clone: No antigen is known for it.

The sequence derives from a young man in good health and CMV-seronegative. The specimen was PBMCs. This sequence joins TRBV7-2 and TRBJ2-7; D might be TRBD2 (6 bases). Here the CDR3 reads CASKKRREFHEQYF. DNA of the CDR3: TGTGCCAGCAAAAAACGTCGGGAGTTCCACGAGCAGTACTTC. Supplemented by reference TRBV7-2 and TRBJ2-7, the full variable domain reads GAGVSQSPSNKVTEKGKDVELRCDPISGHTALYWYRQSLGQGLEFLIYFQGNSAPDKSGLPSDRFSAERTGGSVSTLTIQRTQQEDSAVYLCASKKRREFHEQYFGPGTRLTVT.